The 16 T cell receptor beta chains below all came from one sample that was sequenced in a study of shared clonotypes between healthy human individuals. This table comes from immunoSEQ multiplex PCR, and its TCRdb copy is limited to in-frame clones, with some not included. The data show 2 million to 2.5 million clones, approximately 93% seen once. Sample: naive CD4+ T cells from PBMCs. Subset here: CD45RA+ positively selected. Every receptor here comes from a man aged 18 to 29 in good health. Some clones in this sample may be carry-over from other donors' samples.

Comments on this clone: Other nucleotide sequences from this sample produce the same CDR3. The chain couples TRBV5-1 to TRBJ2-5; maybe TRBD2 (7 bases). V lost 4 bases to trimming and J lost 3 bases, with 13 bases between them. The CDR3 runs 14 residues. Germline V gene data show CDR1 as SGHRS and CDR2 as YFSETQ. The CDR3 coding sequence is TGCGCCAGCAGCCTGATAGGGGGGGAAGAGACCCAGTACTTC. Translated: CASSLIGGEETQYF.

This clone turned up a few times. This chain links TRBV19 with TRBJ1-2; D possibly corresponds to TRBD1 (5 bases). Germline V lookup: CDR1 LNHDA, CDR2 SQIVND (reference sequence). V was clipped by 3 bases and J by 5 bases, with 10 bases between them. The CDR3 contains 13 residues. The CDR3 nucleotides read TGTGCCAGTAGTATTCGACAGCGATATGGCTACACCTTC. Translating gives CASSIRQRYGYTF.

The chain links TRBV2 to TRBJ2-1, with D tentatively TRBD1 (7 bases). Germline V CDR1 and CDR2: SNHLY, FYNNEI. V was clipped by 6 bases and J by 6 bases, with 18 bases between them. This CDR3 region has 15 residues. The chain's CDR3 is CASRRDRDSGNEQFF. In DNA form, the CDR3 reads TGTGCCAGCAGAAGAGACAGGGACTCTGGCAATGAGCAGTTCTTC.

The chain combines TRBV12-5 with TRBJ2-5, with a weak D call TRBD1 (6 bases). Trimming left V 1 base short and J 2 bases short, with 11 bases between. Germline-derived CDR1 and CDR2 are LGHNT and FRNRAP. This CDR3 contains 15 residues. The CDR3 is CASGLGRGNQETQYF. CDR3 DNA: TGTGCTAGTGGTTTGGGAAGGGGGAATCAAGAGACCCAGTACTTC.

The V and J genes are TRBV10-3 and TRBJ2-7, with 7 bases identical to TRBD2. The CDR3 runs 19 residues. CDR1 and CDR2 (germline): ENHRY, SYGVKD. Trimming cost V 0 bases and J 2 bases; bases outside gene matches: 16. The CDR3 spells CAISESGTGTGGNPYEQYF. The CDR3, as DNA: TGTGCCATCAGTGAGTCAGGGACCGGGACGGGGGGAAATCCCTACGAGCAGTACTTC.

This chain connects TRBV15 to TRBJ2-7; TRBD1 matches at 7 bases. Germline V gives CDR1 LNHNV, CDR2 YYDKDF (reference sequence). CDR3 length equals 15 residues. V was clipped by 0 bases and J by 5 bases; unmatched bases: 7. The CDR3 protein is CATSRDLDRKNEQYF. CDR3 nucleotides: TGTGCCACCAGCAGAGATCTGGACAGGAAAAACGAGCAGTACTTC.

This clone is a singleton in its sample. This chain links TRBV6-1 with TRBJ2-7; no definite D call. The CDR3 is made up of 10 amino acids. V lost 5 bases, J lost 3 bases, and 2 bases lay in between. Germline-derived CDR1 and CDR2 are MNHNS and SASEGT. The CDR3 sequence: CASSNYEQYF. CDR3 DNA sequence: TGTGCCAGCAGTAACTACGAGCAGTACTTC.

The gene calls are TRBV11-2 and TRBJ2-4; D is unclear. The CDR3 totals 16 residues. Deletions cut 0 bases from V and 1 base from J, with 10 bases between. CDR1 SGHAT and CDR2 FQNNGV come from the germline V gene. CDR3 residues: CASSLDLAVAKNIQYF. Written as DNA, the CDR3 is TGTGCCAGCAGCTTAGATCTGGCGGTCGCCAAAAACATTCAGTACTTC.

This rearrangement joins TRBV10-3 to TRBJ1-1, with 9 bases identical to TRBD1. The germline CDR1 and CDR2 sequences are ENHRY and SYGVKD. The length of the CDR3 is 17 residues. V lost 0 bases, J lost 9 bases, and 14 bases stayed unmatched. The CDR3, as DNA: TGTGCCATCAGTGAGTCGAAAACAGGGGGCTCTAGGGAAAAAGCTTTCTTT. It specifies CAISESKTGGSREKAFF.

The chain recombines TRBV2 with TRBJ2-7, with TRBD1 matching over 9 bases. CDR1 and CDR2 from the germline V gene are SNHLY and FYNNEI. J lost 2 bases, V lost 11 bases, and 4 bases had no gene match. The CDR3 runs to 12 residues. The CDR3 DNA reads as TGTGCCGGGGGGACAGGGCCCTACGAGCAGTACTTC. Protein: CAGGTGPYEQYF.

The chain employs TRBV28 and TRBJ2-1; D is uncertain. Trimming stripped 3 bases from V and 4 bases from J, with 7 bases between. The CDR3 has 13 residues. CDR1 is MDHEN and CDR2 is SYDVKM in the germline V gene. The CDR3 DNA sequence: TGTGCCAGCAGTTTCCGGATTTACAATGAGCAGTTCTTC. The encoded protein is CASSFRIYNEQFF.

The chain couples TRBV4-3 to TRBJ1-2, with D tentatively TRBD1 (5 bases). This CDR3 has 15 residues. From germline, CDR1 is LGHNA and CDR2 YSLEER. With 3 bases removed from V and 8 bases from J, the gap between germline ends came to 19 bases. CDR3 sequence reads: CASSQGRGGAGGYTF. The CDR3 DNA reads TGCGCCAGCAGCCAGGGGCGAGGAGGGGCGGGCGGCTACACCTTC.

The chain couples TRBV2 to TRBJ1-3, with TRBD1 matching 7 bases. With V trimmed by 7 bases and J by 4 bases, 4 bases remained unmatched. This CDR3 region has 13 residues. CDR1 and CDR2 (germline): SNHLY, FYNNEI. In DNA form, the CDR3 reads TGTGCCAGCACCTCGGGACAGGGAAACACCATATATTTT. Protein product: CASTSGQGNTIYF.

This chain connects TRBV7-9 to TRBJ1-3; D not certain. Deletions cut 4 bases from V and 0 bases from J, with 10 bases between. The germline CDR1 and CDR2 sequences are SEHNR and FQNEAQ (reference sequence). The CDR3 length is 15 residues. CDR3 sequence reads: CASSSDWGSGNTIYF. Here the CDR3 DNA reads TGTGCCAGCAGCTCCGACTGGGGCTCTGGAAACACCATATATTTT.

The V gene is TRBV7-2, the J gene TRBJ1-1, with D uncertain. This CDR3 is 12 amino acids long. V was clipped by 4 bases and J by 3 bases, with 6 bases between them. Germline CDR1 SGHTA, CDR2 FQGNSA. The DNA of the CDR3 is TGTGCCAGCAGCTACGGGTACACTGAAGCTTTCTTT. It specifies CASSYGYTEAFF.

The V gene is TRBV9, the J gene TRBJ2-1; 10 positions match TRBD2. Germline V CDR1 and CDR2: SGDLS, YYNGEE. Trimming at V came to 3 bases and at J to 9 bases, leaving 12 bases not matched to a gene. The CDR3 consists of 16 residues. The CDR3 here is CASSAPSGSGGLEQFF. Here the CDR3 DNA reads TGTGCCAGCAGCGCGCCCTCGGGTAGCGGGGGGCTTGAGCAGTTCTTC.